The 16 T cell receptor beta chains presented below share a single source sample, sequenced in a study of T cells in Graves' hyperthyroidism and ophthalmopathy. Authors of the study amplified TCR beta CDR3 regions from RNA transcripts. With the HTBI primer set, the TCR CDR3 went through a first round of RT-PCR. TCRdb re-called the multiplex PCR reads through MiXCR, storing one row per CDR3 protein. The sample lists roughly 380,000 distinct CDR3 sequences, 15% to 20% occurring once. Sample: blood. These receptors all stem from a woman between 40 and 55 years old with Graves' ophthalmopathy.

This clonotype was recorded at least ten times. V usage is TRBV7-2 and J usage is TRBJ2-5; weak D call: TRBD2 (6 bases). With 5 bases removed from V and 5 bases from J, the gap between germline ends came to 15 bases. The CDR3 runs to 14 residues. Germline V gene lookup returns CDR1 SGHTA and CDR2 FQGNSA. Written as DNA, the CDR3 is TGTGCCAGCAGCACAGACTCCCGGGGGGAGACCCAGTACTTC. This encodes CASSTDSRGETQYF.

The table lists this clonotype with many counts. The chain employs TRBV28 and TRBJ1-5, with 11 bases identical to TRBD1. V lost 6 bases to trimming and J lost 2 bases; unmatched junction nucleotides: 15. CDR1 and CDR2 from the germline V gene are MDHEN and SYDVKM. This CDR3 region has 19 residues. The CDR3: CASRSNRDRGMYGNQPQHF. CDR3 nucleotide sequence: TGTGCCAGCAGATCCAACCGGGACAGGGGGATGTATGGCAATCAGCCCCAGCATTTT.

Ten or more counts support this clonotype. The rearrangement links TRBV20-1 to TRBJ1-2; D is uncertain. This CDR3 is 15 amino acids long. Trimming pared 5 bases from V and 3 bases from J, leaving 19 bases between. CDR1 is DFQATT, CDR2 SNEGSKA, per germline (reference sequence). CDR3 residues: CSASSNKNGYYGYTF. In nucleotides, the CDR3 is TGCAGTGCTTCTAGCAACAAGAACGGTTACTATGGCTACACCTTC.

This clonotype was seen a handful of times. The V and J genes are TRBV30 and TRBJ1-3, with TRBD1 as a possible D gene (6 bases). Germline-derived CDR1 and CDR2 are GTSNPN and SVGIG (reference sequence). Trimming took 4 bases from V and 0 from J, leaving 16 bases between them. This CDR3 comprises 16 residues. The CDR3 bases are TGTGCCTGGAACGGGGGGCGACTACACTCTGGAAACACCATATATTTT. Translated, it gives CAWNGGRLHSGNTIYF.

This clonotype was recorded at least ten times. The V gene is TRBV7-2, the J gene TRBJ1-6; unclear D gene. The length of the CDR3 is 15 residues. The V end lost 1 base, the J end lost 4 bases, and 8 bases lay between the germline ends. CDR1 and CDR2 from the germline V gene are SGHTA and FQGNSA. The CDR3 protein is CASSLVAAYNSPLHF. The CDR3 nucleotides are TGTGCCAGCAGCTTAGTGGCGGCGTATAATTCACCCCTCCACTTT.

This clonotype was recorded at least ten times. The V and J genes are TRBV5-1 and TRBJ2-4, with 8 bases identical to TRBD2. J was trimmed by 9 bases and V by 5 bases; bases with no gene match: 7. From germline, CDR1 is SGHRS and CDR2 YFSETQ. This CDR3 is 13 amino acids long. The CDR3 region has the DNA TGCGCCAGCAGTCCACTAGCGGAGGGCATTCAGTACTTC. Translated: CASSPLAEGIQYF.

This clonotype was detected many times. The chain is built from TRBV12-3 or TRBV12-4 and TRBJ2-5, with 13 bases matching TRBD2. V trimming: 6 bases; J trimming: 4 bases; junction bases outside the gene matches: 8. The CDR3 length is 16 residues. CDR3 DNA: TGTGCCAGCAGGCCCACTAGCGGGAGGGCCCGAGAGACCCAGTACTTC. Translation: CASRPTSGRARETQYF.

This clonotype came up many times. The J gene is TRBJ1-2, the V gene TRBV5-1; D is possibly TRBD1 (6 bases). The ends were cut back, 3 bases at V and 2 bases at J, with 23 bases in the middle. CDR1 and CDR2 from the germline V gene are SGHRS and YFSETQ. The CDR3 runs to 18 residues. CDR3 sequence reads: CASSWGIMRQEANYGYTF. The DNA of the CDR3 is TGCGCCAGCAGCTGGGGGATTATGAGACAGGAAGCAAACTATGGCTACACCTTC.

The genes are TRBV30 and TRBJ2-7; 7 bases are shared with TRBD2. The length of the CDR3 is 15 residues. V shed 3 bases, J shed 3 bases, and the junction held 11 bases outside the gene matches. Germline loops: CDR1 GTSNPN, CDR2 SVGIG (reference sequence). This CDR3 reads CAWSIGGLGHYEQYF. CDR3 DNA: TGTGCCTGGAGCATAGGAGGACTAGGTCACTACGAGCAGTACTTC.

The chain joins TRBV6-5 to TRBJ1-2, with 12 bases lining up with TRBD1. V gave up 4 bases and J gave up 8 bases; unmatched junction bases: 5. The CDR3 runs 14 residues. Germline CDR1 and CDR2: MNHEY and SVGAGI. This CDR3 reads CASSSGDRGHGYTF. Here the CDR3 DNA reads TGTGCCAGCAGTTCGGGGGACAGGGGGCACGGCTACACCTTC.

This clonotype has only a few counts. The V and J genes are TRBV10-3 and TRBJ1-6, with TRBD1 as a possible D gene (5 bases). The germline V gene has CDR1 ENHRY and CDR2 SYGVKD. V was clipped by 10 bases and J by 5 bases, with 15 bases between them. The length of the CDR3 is 14 residues. The CDR3 sequence: CATTRQGDNSPLHF. The CDR3 DNA follows: TGTGCCACAACACGTCAGGGAGATAATTCACCCCTCCACTTT.

This clonotype was recorded at least ten times. The rearrangement links TRBV11-2 to TRBJ1-1; maybe TRBD1 (6 bases). CDR3 length equals 16 residues. Trimming left V 0 bases short and J 0 bases short, with 11 bases between. Germline CDR1 and CDR2: SGHAT and FQNNGV. The CDR3 spells CASSLDVRGMNTEAFF. The CDR3 DNA follows: TGTGCCAGCAGCTTAGACGTTAGGGGGATGAACACTGAAGCTTTCTTT. Drawing the rest from reference TRBV11-2 and TRBJ1-1, the complete variable domain is EAGVAQSPRYKIIEKRQSVAFWCNPISGHATLYWYQQILGQGPKLLIQFQNNGVVDDSQLPKDRFSAERLKGVDSTLKIQPAKLEDSAVYLCASSLDVRGMNTEAFFGQGTRLTVV.

A remark on this clonotype: A much larger clone lies a single base off, so this may be a read error. CDR3 sequence (DNA): TGTGCCAGCAGCTTAGGTGGGACTAGCGGGAGCTACGAGCAGTACTTC. It codes for CASSLGGTSGSYEQYF. V usage is TRBV13 and J usage is TRBJ2-7; 14 bases are a match to TRBD2. Unmatched junction bases numbered 1, after V lost 0 bases and J lost 3 bases. The CDR3 is made up of 16 amino acids. The V gene's germline CDR1 is PRHDT and CDR2 FYEKMQ (reference sequence). Full variable domain (rest looked up from reference TRBV13 and TRBJ2-7): AAGVIQSPRHLIKEKRETATLKCYPIPRHDTVYWYQQGPGQDPQFLISFYEKMQSDKGSIPDRFSAQQFSDYHSELNMSSLELGDSALYFCASSLGGTSGSYEQYFGPGTRLTVT.

The table lists this clonotype with many counts. V usage is TRBV7-2 and J usage is TRBJ1-3; D is uncertain. The CDR3 is made up of 12 amino acids. Germline lookup yields CDR1 SGHTA and CDR2 FQGNSA. V lost 1 base, J lost 4 bases, and 2 bases lay in between. CDR3 sequence reads: CASSLEGNTIYF. In DNA, the CDR3 is TGTGCCAGCAGCTTAGAGGGAAACACCATATATTTT. The entire variable domain, with the rest obtained from reference TRBV7-2 and TRBJ1-3, is as follows: GAGVSQSPSNKVTEKGKDVELRCDPISGHTALYWYRQSLGQGLEFLIYFQGNSAPDKSGLPSDRFSAERTGGSVSTLTIQRTQQEDSAVYLCASSLEGNTIYFGEGSWLTVV.

This clonotype was seen many times. The V and J genes are TRBV24-1 and TRBJ2-2; TRBD1 is a possible D gene (6 bases). Germline V lookup: CDR1 KGHDR, CDR2 SFDVKD. Trimming took 3 bases from V and 5 from J, leaving 12 bases between them. CDR3 size: 15 residues. This CDR3 is CATSDPGHETGELFF. Written as DNA, the CDR3 is TGTGCCACCAGTGATCCGGGACATGAGACCGGGGAGCTGTTTTTT.

This clonotype was detected a few times. The V and J genes are TRBV12-3 or TRBV12-4 and TRBJ1-1; 12 bases fit TRBD1. The CDR3 is 15 amino acids. J gave up 6 bases and V 3 bases, and 5 bases lay outside the gene matches. The CDR3 nucleotides are TGTGCCAGCAGTTTCCGGGACAGGGGGCTTGCTGAAGCTTTCTTT. Protein product: CASSFRDRGLAEAFF.